The 8 T cell receptor beta chains below all came from one sample that was sequenced in a study of T-cell reconstitution after alpha-beta-depleted transplantation in children. The library targeted TCRbeta and was prepared with unique molecular identifiers. TCRdb analysed the PCR reads with MiXCR anew, one entry per CDR3 protein. The repertoire includes over 70,000 distinct CDR3 sequences, 12% of them detected once, and approximately 15% sits in the top ten. Sequenced material: PBMCs from the stem cell graft donor, taken from the stem cell graft. The receptors stem from a human donor who donated a stem cell graft to a child with inherited bone marrow failure.

This clonotype was seen at least ten times. V and J are TRBV5-1 and TRBJ2-7, with D perhaps matching TRBD2 (5 bases). The CDR3 loop spans 16 amino acids. Germline CDR1 reads SGHRS; CDR2 reads YFSETQ. The germline V and J ends were trimmed by 1 base and 6 bases, with 20 bases remaining between them. CDR3 protein: CASSLTSGASLGEQYF. In DNA, the CDR3 is TGCGCCAGCAGCTTGACGTCTGGTGCTAGCTTGGGCGAGCAGTACTTC. Full variable domain (missing parts from reference TRBV5-1 and TRBJ2-7): KAGVTQTPRYLIKTRGQQVTLSCSPISGHRSVSWYQQTPGQGLQFLFEYFSETQRNKGNFPGRFSGRQFSNSRSEMNVSTLELGDSALYLCASSLTSGASLGEQYFGPGTRLTVT.

The chain uses TRBV9 and TRBJ2-7; 12 bases map to TRBD2. CDR1 and CDR2 (germline): SGDLS, YYNGEE. The CDR3 contains 16 residues. J was trimmed by 4 bases and V by 3 bases; bases with no gene match: 8. CDR3 loop: CASSAGATSGRYEQYF. In nucleotides, the CDR3 is TGTGCCAGCAGCGCGGGAGCGACTAGCGGGAGATACGAGCAGTACTTC.

This clonotype came up many times. DNA for the CDR3: TGTGCCAGCAGCTTAGATTGGGACAGGGGGACCGGCTACACCTTC. It is translated as CASSLDWDRGTGYTF. The chain carries TRBV7-2 and TRBJ1-2, with TRBD1 identical over 11 bases. Unmatched junction bases numbered 6, after V lost 1 base and J lost 8 bases. Germline-derived CDR1 and CDR2 are SGHTA and FQGNSA. This CDR3 region has 15 residues.

The V and J genes are TRBV18 and TRBJ2-5; perhaps TRBD2 as D (6 bases). The V and J ends lost 4 bases and 1 base respectively, with 7 bases between them. CDR3 length: 13 residues. The germline CDR1 and CDR2 sequences are KGHSH and LQKENI. The CDR3 region has the DNA TGTGCCAGCTCACTAGCGGCCCAAGAGACCCAGTACTTC. Protein product: CASSLAAQETQYF.

In its sample, this clonotype was seen a few times. The chain links TRBV4-3 to TRBJ1-5; D uncertain. V was shortened by 0 bases and J by 2 bases, with 8 bases between the two germline ends. This CDR3 is 15 amino acids long. The germline CDR1 and CDR2 sequences are LGHNA and YSLEER. CDR3: CASSQEVVGNQPQHF. For the CDR3, the DNA is TGCGCCAGCAGCCAAGAGGTGGTTGGCAATCAGCCCCAGCATTTT.

This clonotype was recorded at least ten times. The chain is built from TRBV24-1 and TRBJ2-4; tentative D call: TRBD1 (5 bases). Germline CDR1 and CDR2: KGHDR and SFDVKD. The CDR3 contains 15 residues. Trimming took off 9 bases at V and 0 bases at J, with 14 bases between the two ends. CDR3: CATERPTEAKNIQYF. CDR3 nucleotides: TGTGCCACCGAACGACCGACAGAAGCCAAAAACATTCAGTACTTC.

V and J are TRBV7-2 and TRBJ2-7; possible D gene TRBD2, 7 bases. The germline gives CDR1 SGHTA, CDR2 FQGNSA. The CDR3 has 16 amino acids. Trimming left V 7 bases short and J 3 bases short, with 22 bases between. Written as DNA, the CDR3 is TGTGCCAGCACCCGAGGAGGAGGAGGGGGGGACTACGAGCAGTACTTC. Translation gives CASTRGGGGGDYEQYF.

This clonotype was seen ten or more times. J is TRBJ2-7 and V is TRBV5-6; 9 nucleotides align to TRBD1. The germline V gene has CDR1 SGHDT and CDR2 YYEEEE. CDR3 length: 16 residues. V shed 3 bases and J 3 bases; nucleotides not matched to a gene: 10. The CDR3 is CASSSERGTGYYEQYF. CDR3 DNA: TGTGCCAGCAGCTCCGAACGCGGGACAGGGTACTACGAGCAGTACTTC. Filled out from reference TRBV5-6 and TRBJ2-7, the complete variable domain reads DAGVTQSPTHLIKTRGQQVTLRCSPKSGHDTVSWYQQALGQGPQFIFQYYEEEERQRGNFPDRFSGHQFPNYSSELNVNALLLGDSALYLCASSSERGTGYYEQYFGPGTRLTVT.